These 28 T cell receptor beta chains share one sample of origin, sequenced in a study of kidney transplant recipient with SARS-CoV-2 infection. TCRdb analysed the reads with MiXCR anew, one entry per CDR3 protein. Here the sample spans roughly 230,000 distinct CDR3 sequences, 25% to 35% being singletons. The sample here was a blood sample, taken at baseline and between days 110 and 120 from a kidney transplant recipient. The receptors were gathered from a male patient aged 25-45 years who had COVID-19 and was a kidney transplant recipient. Some T cells may originate from the graft donor.

This clonotype was seen ten or more times. The rearrangement joins TRBV19 to TRBJ1-4, with a weak D call TRBD1 (6 bases). Germline CDR1 is LNHDA and CDR2 is SQIVND (reference sequence). CDR3 length: 16 amino acids. Between the trimmed V and J ends, which lost 5 bases and 6 bases, there was a span of 19 bases. CDR3 loop: CASSYTLGGLYEKLFF. Written as DNA, the CDR3 is TGTGCCAGTAGTTACACCCTTGGGGGGCTGTATGAAAAACTGTTTTTT.

This clonotype was counted ten times or more. V usage is TRBV10-3 and J usage is TRBJ2-7, with D tentatively TRBD1 or TRBD2 (5 bases each). CDR3 size: 10 residues. V lost 7 bases and J 7 bases, leaving 8 bases between the germline ends. Per germline, CDR1 ENHRY and CDR2 SYGVKD. The CDR3 region is CAITGREQYF. The CDR3 DNA is TGTGCCATCACGGGGCGGGAGCAGTACTTC.

The table lists this clonotype with many counts. V is TRBV27 and J is TRBJ1-5; 7 bases are a match to TRBD1. From germline, CDR1 is MNHEY and CDR2 SMNVEV (reference sequence). The V gene end was trimmed by 5 bases and the J gene end by 2 bases; junction bases not matched to a gene: 15. The CDR3 has 18 amino acids. CDR3 loop: CASSPVGAGGGGNQPQHF. The CDR3 DNA follows: TGTGCCAGCAGTCCAGTCGGGGCAGGGGGAGGGGGCAATCAGCCCCAGCATTTT.

This clonotype was picked up many times. The chain employs TRBV29-1 and TRBJ1-1; TRBD1 matches 9 bases. J was trimmed by 5 bases and V by 6 bases; bases with no gene match: 4. The V gene's germline CDR1 is SQVTM and CDR2 ANQGSEA. The CDR3 length is 12 residues. The CDR3 reads CSVSTGGTEAFF. CDR3 nucleotides: TGCAGCGTCTCGACAGGGGGAACTGAAGCTTTCTTT.

This clonotype has only a few counts. This chain joins TRBV20-1 and TRBJ2-3, with 9 bases aligning to TRBD2. The V gene end was trimmed by 2 bases and the J gene end by 2 bases; junction bases not matched to a gene: 5. Germline V gene data show CDR1 as DFQATT and CDR2 as SNEGSKA (reference sequence). The CDR3 length is 15 residues. CDR3 residues: CSARPGLAATDTQYF. CDR3 DNA sequence: TGCAGTGCTAGACCGGGACTAGCCGCCACAGATACGCAGTATTTT.

As concerns this clonotype: Being one base from a much bigger clone, this may be a read error. The V call is TRBV11-2, the J call TRBJ1-2, with D uncertain. Trimming pared 1 base from V and 4 bases from J, leaving 16 bases between. Looked up from germline, CDR1 is SGHAT and CDR2 is FQNNGV. CDR3 size: 16 residues. The CDR3 sequence: CASSLGGNVNSYGYTF. The CDR3 bases are TGTGCCAGCAGCTTAGGCGGGAATGTGAACTCCTATGGCTACACCTTC.

This clonotype was detected ten times or more. The CDR3 here is CASSGWSTLRKTYGYTF. CDR3 coding DNA: TGTGCCAGCAGCGGATGGTCCACCCTTCGAAAGACCTATGGCTACACCTTC. This sequence joins TRBV3-1 and TRBJ1-2, with D unclear. This CDR3 comprises 17 residues. V was shortened by 5 bases and J by 4 bases, with 23 bases between the two germline ends. Germline V gene lookup returns CDR1 LGHDT and CDR2 YNNKEL (reference sequence).

This clonotype was recorded many times. The V and J genes are TRBV6-2 or TRBV6-3 and TRBJ2-7; 12 positions agree with TRBD2. The V and J ends lost 6 bases and 2 bases, in that order; junction bases with no gene match: 2. Per germline, CDR1 MNHEY and CDR2 SVGEGT. This CDR3 is 14 amino acids long. The CDR3 loop is CASRGLAGTYEQYF. The CDR3 nucleotides are TGTGCCAGCAGGGGACTAGCGGGTACCTACGAGCAGTACTTC.

Concerning this clonotype itself: This may be a read error: a much more frequent sequence differs by one nucleotide. The chain has TRBV4-3 and TRBJ1-1; 9 positions agree with TRBD1. Germline values: CDR1 LGHNA, CDR2 YSLEER. The CDR3 is made up of 14 amino acids. The CDR3 is CACSQTDRGTEAFF. In DNA form, the CDR3 reads TGCGCCTGCAGCCAGACCGACAGGGGGACTGAAGCTTTCTTT.

This clonotype was seen at least ten times. The chain uses TRBV6-5 and TRBJ1-1; D unclear. The germline CDR1 and CDR2 sequences are MNHEY and SVGAGI. The V end lost 5 bases, the J end lost 0 bases, and 7 bases lay between the germline ends. The CDR3 runs 13 residues. CDR3: CASSGVMNTEAFF. The CDR3 bases are TGTGCCAGCAGTGGGGTAATGAACACTGAAGCTTTCTTT.

This clonotype was seen ten or more times. This chain links TRBV19 with TRBJ2-1, with 11 bases aligning to TRBD2. J was trimmed by 4 bases and V by 5 bases; bases with no gene match: 7. This CDR3 spans 16 amino acids. Germline V lookup: CDR1 LNHDA, CDR2 SQIVND (reference sequence). The CDR3: CASSPRLAGYYNEQFF. CDR3 coding DNA: TGTGCCAGTAGTCCCAGACTAGCGGGATATTACAATGAGCAGTTCTTC.

In the case of this clonotype: A read error is possible here, since a much larger clone lies one base away. The V gene is TRBV5-1, the J gene TRBJ1-2, with a weak D call TRBD1 (6 bases). V lost 5 bases, J lost 3 bases, and 11 bases lay in between. Germline loops: CDR1 SGHRS, CDR2 YFSETQ. The CDR3 is made up of 13 amino acids. The CDR3 region has the DNA TGCGCCAGCAGGATTGCAGGGGACTATGGCTACACCTTC. Its protein is CASRIAGDYGYTF.

This clonotype was seen repeatedly, ten times or more. The V call is TRBV7-8, the J call TRBJ1-2; D is possibly TRBD1 (5 bases). V was cut by 5 bases and J by 4 bases, with 23 bases left in between. Per germline, CDR1 SGHVS and CDR2 FQNEAQ. This CDR3 has 17 residues. CDR3 protein: CASSNRQFTRKTYGYTF. In DNA, the CDR3 is TGTGCCAGCAGCAACAGACAGTTTACCCGAAAGACCTATGGCTACACCTTC.

This clonotype occurred many times. The rearrangement uses TRBV12-3 or TRBV12-4 and TRBJ1-3; 10 bases fit TRBD1. The CDR3 loop spans 16 amino acids. After removal of 6 bases from V and 0 bases from J, the junction contained 5 bases not matched to a gene. The CDR3 DNA reads as TGTGCCAGCAGGAGACAGGGGGCCTACTCTGGAAACACCATATATTTT. This translates into CASRRQGAYSGNTIYF.

This clonotype occurred a few times. The chain joins TRBV5-1 to TRBJ2-3; D remains ambiguous. The CDR3 covers 13 residues. V was cut by 0 bases and J by 3 bases, with 5 bases left in between. Germline CDR1 and CDR2: SGHRS and YFSETQ. The CDR3 here is CASSLDTTDTQYF. In DNA, the CDR3 is TGCGCCAGCAGCTTGGATACAACAGATACGCAGTATTTT.

Turning to this clonotype: Since a much larger clone is just one base distant, this may be a read error. The CDR3, as DNA: TGCGCCAGCAGCCAACGGACAGGCCTTCTAGCGTATTTT. Translation gives CASSQRTGLLAYF. The gene calls are TRBV4-3 and TRBJ2-3, with TRBD1 matching 7 bases. Trimming took 2 bases from V and 14 from J; bases not matched to a gene: 10. CDR1 and CDR2 (germline): LGHNA, YSLEER. The CDR3 is 13 residues long.

This clonotype came up many times. The chain couples TRBV3-1 to TRBJ2-2; D possibly corresponds to TRBD2 (5 bases). CDR3 size: 18 residues. Trimming pared 5 bases from V and 5 bases from J, leaving 24 bases between. The V gene's germline CDR1 is LGHDT and CDR2 YNNKEL (reference sequence). CDR3 sequence (DNA): TGTGCCAGCAGCTTCGGAGGTCCCATTTCAGGCTTGACCGGGGAGCTGTTTTTT. It translates to CASSFGGPISGLTGELFF.

In this sample, this clonotype turned up a few times. A much larger clonotype is one base distant, so this may be a read error. V usage is TRBV9 and J usage is TRBJ1-2; D uncertain. Germline-derived CDR1 and CDR2 are SGDLS and YYNGEE. The CDR3 length is 14 residues. The V end was cut by 4 bases, the J end by 0 bases, with 10 bases between. CDR3 sequence: CASSTDGPNYGYTF. CDR3 nucleotides: TGTGCCAGCAGCACGGACGGCCCTAACTATGGCTACACCTTC.

This clonotype was counted at least ten times. The gene calls are TRBV5-4 and TRBJ2-5, with D tentatively TRBD1 (6 bases). CDR1 SGHNT and CDR2 YYREEE come from the germline V gene (reference sequence). The CDR3 covers 14 residues. The V end lost 4 bases, the J end lost 5 bases, and 15 bases lay between the germline ends. CDR3 sequence: CASSKRSGVETQYF. The CDR3 nucleotides are TGTGCCAGCAGCAAACGATCAGGGGTGGAGACCCAGTACTTC.

The V gene is TRBV7-4, the J gene TRBJ1-2; D uncertain. V lost 5 bases and J 4 bases, leaving 23 bases between the germline ends. CDR1 SGHVT and CDR2 SQSDAQ come from the germline V gene. The CDR3 is 17 amino acids. Here the CDR3 reads CASSGRSSARRTYGYTF. CDR3 coding DNA: TGTGCCAGCAGCGGGAGAAGTTCAGCTCGAAGGACCTATGGCTACACCTTC.

This clonotype was counted only a few times. Since a much larger clone is just one base distant, this may be a read error. The V gene is TRBV9, the J gene TRBJ1-5; tentatively, D is TRBD1 (5 bases). V lost 4 bases, J lost 1 base, and 12 bases lay in between. This CDR3 is built from 15 residues. Germline CDR1 SGDLS, CDR2 YYNGEE. Here the CDR3 reads CASSTGGGSNQPQHF. The DNA for the CDR3 is TGTGCCAGCAGCACCGGGGGGGGAAGCAATCAGCCCCAGCATTTT.

This clonotype was counted many times. This rearrangement joins TRBV10-1 to TRBJ1-2; D remains unclear. CDR1 WNHNN and CDR2 SYGVQD come from the germline V gene (reference sequence). The CDR3 sequence is 17 residues long. With 5 bases removed from V and 4 bases from J, the gap between germline ends came to 23 bases. The CDR3 region has the DNA TGCGCCAGCAGTTATATGCCAAGATCGCGAAAGACCTATGGCTACACCTTC. Its translation is CASSYMPRSRKTYGYTF.

There are many counts of this clonotype. This rearrangement joins TRBV5-5 to TRBJ1-2; D is ambiguous. The germline CDR1 and CDR2 sequences are SGHKS and YYEKEE (reference sequence). The V gene lost 5 bases and the J gene lost 4 bases, with 21 bases spanning the gap. This CDR3 has 16 amino acids. CDR3 protein: CASSGAVSRKTYGYTF. CDR3 coding DNA: TGTGCCAGCAGTGGTGCTGTCTCGCGAAAGACCTATGGCTACACCTTC.

This clonotype has only one observation. This may stem from a read error, because a much larger clone lies one nucleotide away. V is TRBV19 and J is TRBJ1-5; 7 bases agree with TRBD1. Germline values: CDR1 LNHDA, CDR2 SQIVND (reference sequence). The CDR3 consists of 14 residues. Trimming at V came to 10 bases and at J to 6 bases, leaving 12 bases not matched to a gene. CDR3 amino acids: CATSDRAFSQPQHF. DNA for the CDR3: TGTGCCACCTCCGACAGGGCCTTCAGTCAGCCCCAGCATTTT.

This clonotype was detected many times. This rearrangement joins TRBV28 to TRBJ1-2; weak D call: TRBD1 (5 bases). Deletions cut 6 bases from V and 8 bases from J, with 19 bases between. Germline CDR1 MDHEN, CDR2 SYDVKM. The CDR3 totals 14 residues. The CDR3 DNA reads as TGTGCCAGCAGGGTTAGGTGGGGGACTTGGGGCTACACCTTC. Protein: CASRVRWGTWGYTF.

This clonotype has ten or more counts. V and J are TRBV4-3 and TRBJ2-3; 10 bases line up with TRBD1. V lost 3 bases to trimming and J lost 3 bases; unmatched junction nucleotides: 9. CDR1 is LGHNA, CDR2 YSLEER, per germline. This CDR3 is built from 17 residues. DNA of the CDR3: TGCGCCAGCAGCCAGCTACCACGACAGGGGGCAACAGATACGCAGTATTTT. As protein: CASSQLPRQGATDTQYF.

Concerning this clonotype: One junction end does not reproduce the germline sequence, and a read error may be involved. The chain combines TRBV2 with TRBJ2-2, with 12 bases lining up with TRBD2. The length of the CDR3 is 17 residues. Germline CDR1 is SNHLY and CDR2 is FYNNEI. The CDR3 spells CASSEDGLAGNTGEPFF. DNA for the CDR3: TGTGCCAGCAGTGAGGATGGACTAGCGGGGAACACCGGGGAGCCGTTTTTT.

In the case of this clonotype: This sequence may be a read error, since a much larger clone differs from it by one base. This CDR3 is missing its conserved last phenylalanine or tryptophan, likely due to a read error. This sequence joins TRBV7-2 and TRBJ1-2; D ambiguous. The CDR3 loop spans 17 amino acids. Trimming took off 5 bases at V and 4 bases at J, with 23 bases between the two ends. CDR1 SGHTA and CDR2 FQGNSA come from the germline V gene. In nucleotides, the CDR3 is TGTGCCAGCAGCCTCATTGGCAGAGACGGAAAGACCTATGGCTACACCCTC. It yields the protein CASSLIGRDGKTYGYTL.